This paragraph covers one T cell receptor beta chain sequence. The CDR3 covers 13 residues. Trimming removed 4 bases at V and 4 bases at J, with 10 bases between. Germline-derived CDR1 and CDR2 are MDHEN and SYDVKM. In the original processing: Per sample, the median was roughly 96,000 TCRs, with values from 23,224 to 690,600. Using its own MiXCR run on the RACE reads, TCRdb lists one record per CDR3 protein. The V and J calls shown here were made by TCRdb, not taken from the authors' results. Among tens of thousands of distinct CDR3 sequences listed, around 10% were seen once. The sample comes from a study of human T cells and chemical hapten exposure. Whole-study context: All patients underwent weekly scalp dosing with diphenylcyclopropenone for the full roughly 25-week study. Affected patients, primarily female, had alopecia areata, totalis or universalis.

The time point here: pre-sensitization, week 0. Treatment of the sample: therapeutic diphenylcyclopropenone sensitization with weekly scalp DPC. Extraction of total RNA was performed on unfractionated whole blood. The input for sequencing was whole blood, taken in connection with sensitization to the hapten diphenylcyclopropenone (DPC). The source is a woman aged 40 to 50 with alopecia areata. Some clones in this sample may be carry-over from other donors' samples. The chain uses TRBV28 and TRBJ2-5; D gene ambiguous. CDR3: CASSSGTPETQYF. Written as DNA, the CDR3 is TGTGCCAGCAGTTCAGGAACCCCAGAGACCCAGTACTTC.